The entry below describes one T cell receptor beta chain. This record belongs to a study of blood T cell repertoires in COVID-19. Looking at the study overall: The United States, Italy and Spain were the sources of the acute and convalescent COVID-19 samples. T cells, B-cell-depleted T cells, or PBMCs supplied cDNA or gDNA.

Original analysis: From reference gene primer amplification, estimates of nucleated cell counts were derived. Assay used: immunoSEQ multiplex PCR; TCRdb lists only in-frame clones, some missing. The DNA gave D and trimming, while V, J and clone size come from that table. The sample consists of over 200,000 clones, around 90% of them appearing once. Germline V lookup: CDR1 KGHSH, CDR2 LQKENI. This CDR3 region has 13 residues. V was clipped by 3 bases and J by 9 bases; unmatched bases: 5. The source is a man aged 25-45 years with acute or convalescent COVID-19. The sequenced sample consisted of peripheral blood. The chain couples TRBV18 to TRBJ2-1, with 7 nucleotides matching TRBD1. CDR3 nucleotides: TGTGCCAGCTCACCGGGGACAGTTACTGAGCAGTTCTTC. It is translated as CASSPGTVTEQFF.